This TCR beta chain was sequenced for a study of identical twins. Broader study findings: Modelling approaches yielded underestimates of out-of-frame TCR alpha sharing between monozygotic twins. The study found weaker excess twin sharing in beta out-of-frame sequences.

As regards this clonotype: What it binds is not known.

The cDNA had a unique molecular identifier and a template-switch universal primer site. TCRdb ran MiXCR on the 5' RACE reads and lists one entry per CDR3 protein. The profile shows 1.5 million to 2 million distinct CDR3 sequences, under 35% of them singletons. V was clipped by 0 bases and J by 0 bases, with 9 bases between them. This CDR3 spans 16 amino acids. The germline V gene has CDR1 DFQATT and CDR2 SNEGSKA (reference sequence). This receptor was obtained from a newborn girl in good health. The sequenced sample was cord blood. The chain joins TRBV20-1 to TRBJ2-6; D not resolved. CDR3 region: CSARDGGFSGANVLTF. The CDR3 nucleotides are TGCAGTGCTAGAGACGGCGGCTTCTCTGGGGCCAACGTCCTGACTTTC.